These 16 T cell receptor beta chains originate from one sample sequenced in a study of patients and donors after allogeneic stem cell transplantation. TCRdb used MiXCR to reprocess the RT-PCR reads, holding one entry per CDR3 protein. The data contain roughly 880,000 distinct CDR3 sequences, 18% of them singletons. Sequenced material: blood, either unsorted or a sorted T cell fraction (not recorded which). All receptors derive from a human donor who was either an allogeneic HSCT recipient or a stem cell or donor lymphocyte infusion donor (not recorded which). It is not recorded whose cells these are; they may come from a transplant donor.

This clonotype was counted between two and nine times. The genes are TRBV20-1 and TRBJ2-7, with TRBD2 matching over 9 bases. The CDR3 consists of 15 residues. CDR1 is DFQATT, CDR2 SNEGSKA, per germline (reference sequence). J lost 0 bases, V lost 0 bases, and 3 bases had no gene match. The CDR3: CSARDRGRGSYEQYF. Written as DNA, the CDR3 is TGCAGTGCTAGAGATCGCGGGAGGGGCTCCTACGAGCAGTACTTC.

This clonotype was counted between two and nine times. The chain is built from TRBV2 and TRBJ2-1, with 9 positions matching TRBD2. CDR1 and CDR2 from the germline V gene are SNHLY and FYNNEI. This CDR3 is 14 amino acids long. V dropped 7 bases and J dropped 7; count of bases not matched to a gene: 8. CDR3 in amino acids: CASTSGGTYNEQFF. The CDR3 DNA reads TGTGCCAGCACGAGCGGGGGGACTTATAATGAGCAGTTCTTC.

This clonotype was counted between two and nine times. The chain joins TRBV6-1 to TRBJ2-5, with 8 bases aligning to TRBD2. The CDR3 consists of 13 residues. The trim removed 7 bases at V and 3 bases at J, leaving 4 bases unmatched. The germline gives CDR1 MNHNS, CDR2 SASEGT. The CDR3 sequence is CASNQAGEETQYF. In DNA form, the CDR3 reads TGTGCCAGCAATCAAGCGGGAGAAGAGACCCAGTACTTC.

The chain uses TRBV11-1 and TRBJ1-4, with 10 nucleotides matching TRBD1. This CDR3 has 18 residues. Trimming cost V 3 bases and J 7 bases; bases outside gene matches: 14. The germline CDR1 and CDR2 sequences are SGHAT and FQDESV (reference sequence). CDR3 in DNA: TGTGCCAGCAGCTTGGGAGACGGGACAGGGGATCTCGCTGAAAAACTGTTTTTT. It translates to CASSLGDGTGDLAEKLFF.

V is TRBV27 and J is TRBJ2-1; the D is unclear. The ends were cut back, 5 bases at V and 0 bases at J, with 8 bases in the middle. CDR3 length: 14 residues. Germline loops: CDR1 MNHEY, CDR2 SMNVEV (reference sequence). CDR3: CASSLTPSYNEQFF. In nucleotides, the CDR3 is TGTGCCAGCAGTCTCACCCCCTCCTACAATGAGCAGTTCTTC.

V gene TRBV11-2 combines with J gene TRBJ2-1, with D tentatively TRBD2 (6 bases). V shed 1 base and J shed 6 bases, with 13 bases lying between them. Per the germline V gene, CDR1 is SGHAT and CDR2 is FQNNGV. This CDR3 is 15 amino acids long. The CDR3 bases are TGTGCCAGCAGCTTAGGGCGGGGAGAGTCCAATGAGCAGTTCTTC. This gives the protein CASSLGRGESNEQFF.

V gene TRBV9 combines with J gene TRBJ2-1, with TRBD2 identical over 15 bases. CDR1 and CDR2 (germline): SGDLS, YYNGEE. The CDR3 spans 19 residues. The junction had 11 bases not matched to a gene; V was cut back by 5 bases and J by 2 bases. The CDR3 DNA sequence: TGTGCCAGCAGTGTACGAGGGACTAGCGGGGGGCGTACCTACAATGAGCAGTTCTTC. Its translation is CASSVRGTSGGRTYNEQFF. The full variable domain, its missing parts supplied by reference TRBV9 and TRBJ2-1, is DSGVTQTPKHLITATGQRVTLRCSPRSGDLSVYWYQQSLDQGLQFLIQYYNGEERAKGNILERFSAQQFPDLHSELNLSSLELGDSALYFCASSVRGTSGGRTYNEQFFGPGTRLTVL.

This chain joins TRBV20-1 and TRBJ2-5, with D possibly being TRBD1 (6 bases). Germline CDR1 DFQATT, CDR2 SNEGSKA (reference sequence). V dropped 6 bases and J dropped 4 bases, with 15 bases sitting between them. The CDR3 is made up of 13 amino acids. The CDR3 sequence: CSANPRGRETQYF. The CDR3 DNA follows: TGCAGTGCCAACCCCAGGGGCAGAGAGACCCAGTACTTC.

The chain uses TRBV6-1 and TRBJ1-3; perhaps TRBD1 as D (6 bases). The ends were cut back, 6 bases at V and 3 bases at J, with 12 bases in the middle. CDR1 and CDR2 from the germline V gene are MNHNS and SASEGT. This CDR3 is built from 14 residues. The CDR3 reads CASRIQGGGNTIYF. CDR3 bases: TGTGCCAGCAGGATACAGGGCGGTGGAAACACCATATATTTT.

This clonotype was counted at least ten times. This chain links TRBV12-3 or TRBV12-4 with TRBJ1-5; D not certain. V was cut by 1 base and J by 2 bases, with 6 bases left in between. The CDR3 extends over 14 amino acids. The CDR3: CASSLVAGNQPQHF. The DNA of the CDR3 is TGTGCCAGCAGTTTAGTGGCAGGCAATCAGCCCCAGCATTTT.

This clonotype was counted only a few times. The V call is TRBV6-2 or TRBV6-3, the J call TRBJ2-1; TRBD2 is a possible D gene (6 bases). Germline V gene lookup returns CDR1 MNHEY and CDR2 SVGEGT. The length of the CDR3 is 13 residues. V shed 2 bases and J shed 8 bases, with 10 bases lying between them. Here the CDR3 DNA reads TGTGCCAGCAGTTACGCGGGAAAGGATGAGCAGTTCTTC. This translates into CASSYAGKDEQFF.

This chain joins TRBV12-3 or TRBV12-4 and TRBJ2-1, with 7 bases fitting TRBD2. The V segment lost 4 bases and the J segment 9 bases; nucleotides outside the gene matches: 12. The CDR3 extends over 15 amino acids. The CDR3: CASSSGGGSFGEQFF. Here the CDR3 DNA reads TGTGCCAGCAGTTCTGGGGGAGGGTCCTTCGGTGAGCAGTTCTTC.

The V and J genes are TRBV12-3 or TRBV12-4 and TRBJ1-4, with 8 bases that match TRBD1. CDR3 length: 16 amino acids. V shed 0 bases and J 10 bases; nucleotides not matched to a gene: 10. The CDR3 DNA follows: TGTGCCAGCAGTTTAGCCGGGACAGGTTGGGCAGGAAAACTGTTTTTT. It translates to CASSLAGTGWAGKLFF.

This chain joins TRBV27 and TRBJ1-5, with D possibly being TRBD1 (5 bases). V lost 6 bases to trimming and J lost 9 bases, with 24 bases between them. The length of the CDR3 is 16 residues. Germline V lookup: CDR1 MNHEY, CDR2 SMNVEV (reference sequence). The CDR3 DNA follows: TGTGCCAGCAGCCCGGAAGGCGGGACCCCGGGGTGGCCCCAGCATTTT. Its protein is CASSPEGGTPGWPQHF.

In its sample, this clonotype was seen many times. V and J are TRBV12-3 or TRBV12-4 and TRBJ2-4; TRBD2 is a possible D gene (5 bases). V was trimmed by 1 base and J by 8 bases, leaving 9 bases between them. The CDR3 loop spans 13 amino acids. In DNA form, the CDR3 reads TGTGCCAGCAGTTTAGTTCAGGAGGACATTCAGTACTTC. Its translation is CASSLVQEDIQYF.

This clonotype was recorded at least ten times. CDR3 DNA: TGTGCCAGCTCACACGGACTAGGTACCTACAATGAGCAGTTCTTC. It specifies CASSHGLGTYNEQFF. The chain has TRBV18 and TRBJ2-1, with 7 bases fitting TRBD2. Germline CDR1 and CDR2: KGHSH and LQKENI. The CDR3 extends over 15 amino acids. J lost 2 bases, V lost 4 bases, and 5 bases had no gene match.